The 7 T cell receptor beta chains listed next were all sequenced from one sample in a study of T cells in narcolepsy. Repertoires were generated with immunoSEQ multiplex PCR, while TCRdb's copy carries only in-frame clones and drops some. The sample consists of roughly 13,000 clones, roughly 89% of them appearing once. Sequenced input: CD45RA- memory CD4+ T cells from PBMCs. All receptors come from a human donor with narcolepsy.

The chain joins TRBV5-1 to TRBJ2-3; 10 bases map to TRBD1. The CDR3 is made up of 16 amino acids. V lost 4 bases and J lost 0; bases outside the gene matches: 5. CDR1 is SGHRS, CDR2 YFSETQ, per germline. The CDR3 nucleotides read TGCGCCAGCAGCCCGCGACAGGGGGCGAGCACAGATACGCAGTATTTT. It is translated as CASSPRQGASTDTQYF.

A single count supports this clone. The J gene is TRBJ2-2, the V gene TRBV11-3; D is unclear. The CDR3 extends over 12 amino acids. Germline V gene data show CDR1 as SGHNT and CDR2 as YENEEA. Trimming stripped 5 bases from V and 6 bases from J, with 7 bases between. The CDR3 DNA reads TGTGCCAGCAGCCCCCGGGCCGGGGAGCTGTTTTTT. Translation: CASSPRAGELFF.

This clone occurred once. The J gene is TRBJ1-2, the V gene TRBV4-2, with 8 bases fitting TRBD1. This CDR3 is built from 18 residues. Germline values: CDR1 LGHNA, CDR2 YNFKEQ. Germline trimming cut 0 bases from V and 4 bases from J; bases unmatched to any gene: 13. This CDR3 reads CASSQDLGTGGTSYGYTF. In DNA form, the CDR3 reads TGTGCCAGCAGCCAAGATTTAGGTACAGGGGGAACGTCCTATGGCTACACCTTC.

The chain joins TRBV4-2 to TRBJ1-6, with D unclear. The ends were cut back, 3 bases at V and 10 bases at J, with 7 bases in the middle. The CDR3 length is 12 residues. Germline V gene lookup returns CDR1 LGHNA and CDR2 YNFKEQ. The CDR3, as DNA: TGTGCCAGCAGCCATCCACGGTCACCCCTCCACTTT. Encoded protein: CASSHPRSPLHF.

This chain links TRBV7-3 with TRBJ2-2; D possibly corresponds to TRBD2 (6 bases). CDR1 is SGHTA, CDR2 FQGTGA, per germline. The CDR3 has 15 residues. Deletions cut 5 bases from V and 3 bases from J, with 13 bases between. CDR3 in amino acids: CASSQSGSHTGELFF. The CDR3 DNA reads TGTGCCAGCAGCCAGTCCGGGAGCCACACCGGGGAGCTGTTTTTT.

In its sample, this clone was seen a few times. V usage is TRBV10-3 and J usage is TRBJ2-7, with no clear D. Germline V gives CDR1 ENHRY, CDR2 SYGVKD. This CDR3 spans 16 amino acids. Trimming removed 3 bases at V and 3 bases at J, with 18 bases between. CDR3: CAISEGARAGYYEQYF. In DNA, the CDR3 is TGTGCCATCAGTGAAGGCGCCCGAGCAGGATACTACGAGCAGTACTTC.

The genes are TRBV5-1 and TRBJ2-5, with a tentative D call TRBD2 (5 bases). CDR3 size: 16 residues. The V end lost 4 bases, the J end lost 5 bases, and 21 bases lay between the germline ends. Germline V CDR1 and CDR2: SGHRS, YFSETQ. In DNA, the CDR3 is TGCGCCAGCAGCCCAAACTTACAGCGGTCCGGGGAGACCCAGTACTTC. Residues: CASSPNLQRSGETQYF.